The T cell receptor beta chain under discussion was sequenced for a study of cytomegalovirus exposure and HLA in healthy donors. A note on this clone: Its antigen remains unknown.

The donors belonged to the roughly 130-subject validation cohort, separate from the roughly 710-subject first cohort. Method: immunoSEQ multiplex PCR; TCRdb's copy keeps in-frame clones and lacks some. The table records 150,000 to 200,000 clones, about 88% of them present only once. The ends lost 5 bases at V and 5 bases at J; junction bases unmatched: 15. This CDR3 has 18 amino acids. CDR1 and CDR2 from the germline V gene are MDHEN and SYDVKM. Points from the study as a whole: CMV antigen specificity of a few CMV-associated chains was confirmed in vitro. Both high specificity and high sensitivity reportedly marked the classifier's diagnosis of cytomegalovirus status. Associated with cytomegalovirus, according to the listing, were 170 or so TCR beta chains.

This sequence joins TRBV28 and TRBJ2-2; 9 bases agree with TRBD1. The material sequenced was PBMCs. The receptor was isolated from a man aged 18 to 35 in good health and CMV-seronegative. Written as DNA, the CDR3 is TGTGCCAGCAGTCTCCCTGCACAGGGGGCGCCTGGAACCGGGGAGCTGTTTTTT. The encoded protein is CASSLPAQGAPGTGELFF.